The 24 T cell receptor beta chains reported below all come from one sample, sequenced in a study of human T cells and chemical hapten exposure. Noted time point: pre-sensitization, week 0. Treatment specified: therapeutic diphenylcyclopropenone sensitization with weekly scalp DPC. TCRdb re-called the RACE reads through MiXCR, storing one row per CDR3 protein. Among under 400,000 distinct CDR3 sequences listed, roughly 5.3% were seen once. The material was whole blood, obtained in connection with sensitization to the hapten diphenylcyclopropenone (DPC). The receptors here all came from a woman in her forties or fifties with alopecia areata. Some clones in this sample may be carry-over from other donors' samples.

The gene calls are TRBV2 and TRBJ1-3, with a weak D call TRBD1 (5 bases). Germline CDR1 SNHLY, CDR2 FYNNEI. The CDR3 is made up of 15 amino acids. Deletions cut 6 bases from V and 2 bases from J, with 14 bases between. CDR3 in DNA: TGTGCCAGCAGCCGACAGTCCCCCCCTGGAAACACCATATATTTT. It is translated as CASSRQSPPGNTIYF.

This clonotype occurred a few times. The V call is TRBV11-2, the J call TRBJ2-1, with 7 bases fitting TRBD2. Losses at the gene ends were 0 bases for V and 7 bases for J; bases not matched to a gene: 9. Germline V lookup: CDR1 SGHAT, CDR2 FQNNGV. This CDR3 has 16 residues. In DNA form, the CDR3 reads TGTGCCAGCAGCTTAGAGGCGGGAGACTTGCTGAATGAGCAGTTCTTC. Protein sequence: CASSLEAGDLLNEQFF.

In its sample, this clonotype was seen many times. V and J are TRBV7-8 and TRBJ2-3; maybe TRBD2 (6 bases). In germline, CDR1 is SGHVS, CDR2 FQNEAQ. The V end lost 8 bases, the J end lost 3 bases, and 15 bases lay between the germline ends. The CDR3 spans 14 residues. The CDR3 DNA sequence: TGTGCCAGCCAGGGAGGACCTTGGACAGATACGCAGTATTTT. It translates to CASQGGPWTDTQYF.

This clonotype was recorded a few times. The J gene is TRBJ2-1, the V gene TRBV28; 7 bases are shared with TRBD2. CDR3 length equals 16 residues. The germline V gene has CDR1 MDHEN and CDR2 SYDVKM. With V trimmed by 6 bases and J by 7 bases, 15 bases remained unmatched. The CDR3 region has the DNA TGTGCCAGCAGCCCCTACGGGGGGAGGAGGAAGAATGAGCAGTTCTTC. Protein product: CASSPYGGRRKNEQFF.

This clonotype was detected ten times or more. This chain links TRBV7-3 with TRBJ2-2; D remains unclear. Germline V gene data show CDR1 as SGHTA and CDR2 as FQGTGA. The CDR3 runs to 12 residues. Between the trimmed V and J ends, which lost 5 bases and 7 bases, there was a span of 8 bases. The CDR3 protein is CASSATYGELFF. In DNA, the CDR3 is TGTGCCAGCAGCGCAACCTACGGGGAGCTGTTTTTT.

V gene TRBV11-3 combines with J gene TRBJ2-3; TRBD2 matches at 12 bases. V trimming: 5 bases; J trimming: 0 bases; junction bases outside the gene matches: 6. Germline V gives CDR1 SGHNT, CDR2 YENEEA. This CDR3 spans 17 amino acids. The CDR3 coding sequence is TGTGCCAGCAGCGAGCGACTAGCGGGAGCGAGCACAGATACGCAGTATTTT. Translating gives CASSERLAGASTDTQYF.

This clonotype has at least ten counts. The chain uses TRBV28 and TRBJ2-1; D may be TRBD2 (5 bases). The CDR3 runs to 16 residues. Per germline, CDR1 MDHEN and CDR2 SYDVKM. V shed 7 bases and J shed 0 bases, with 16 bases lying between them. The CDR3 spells CASNRGGSSSYNEQFF. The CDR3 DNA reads TGTGCCAGCAACCGAGGCGGGTCGAGCTCCTACAATGAGCAGTTCTTC. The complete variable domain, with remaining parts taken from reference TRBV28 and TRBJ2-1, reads DVKVTQSSRYLVKRTGEKVFLECVQDMDHENMFWYRQDPGLGLRLIYFSYDVKMKEKGDIPEGYSVSREKKERFSLILESASTNQTSMYLCASNRGGSSSYNEQFFGPGTRLTVL.

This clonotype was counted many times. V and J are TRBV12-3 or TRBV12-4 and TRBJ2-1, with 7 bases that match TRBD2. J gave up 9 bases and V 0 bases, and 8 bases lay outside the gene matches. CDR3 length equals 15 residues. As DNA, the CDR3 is TGTGCCAGCAGTTTAGCTGGCGGGAGACGCGGTGAGCAGTTCTTC. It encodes CASSLAGGRRGEQFF.

The CDR3 DNA reads TGTGCCAGCAGTTTAGAGGGGGGAGGACAGGGAACCAACGTCCTGACTTTC. Residues: CASSLEGGGQGTNVLTF. The chain is built from TRBV12-3 or TRBV12-4 and TRBJ2-6; the match to TRBD1 covers 8 bases. The V segment lost 1 base and the J segment 8 bases; nucleotides outside the gene matches: 10. This CDR3 contains 17 residues.

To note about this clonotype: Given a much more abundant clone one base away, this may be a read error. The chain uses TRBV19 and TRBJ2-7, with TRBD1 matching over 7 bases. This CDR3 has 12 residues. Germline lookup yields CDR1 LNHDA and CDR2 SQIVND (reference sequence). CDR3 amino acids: CASSGQAYELYF. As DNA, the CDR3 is TGTGCCAGTAGCGGACAGGCCTACGAGCTGTACTTC.

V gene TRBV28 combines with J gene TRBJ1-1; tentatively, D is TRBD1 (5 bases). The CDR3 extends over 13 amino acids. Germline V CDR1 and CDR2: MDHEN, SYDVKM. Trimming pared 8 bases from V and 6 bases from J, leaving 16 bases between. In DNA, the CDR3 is TGTGCCAGCCAGCCCGGGGGTGCAGCTGAAGCTTTCTTT. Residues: CASQPGGAAEAFF.

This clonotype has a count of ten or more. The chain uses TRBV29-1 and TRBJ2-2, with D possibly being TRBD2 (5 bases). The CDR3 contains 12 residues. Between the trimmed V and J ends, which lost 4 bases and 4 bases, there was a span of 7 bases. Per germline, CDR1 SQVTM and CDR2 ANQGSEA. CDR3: CSVVSGTGELFF. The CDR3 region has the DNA TGCAGCGTTGTGAGCGGCACCGGGGAGCTGTTTTTT.

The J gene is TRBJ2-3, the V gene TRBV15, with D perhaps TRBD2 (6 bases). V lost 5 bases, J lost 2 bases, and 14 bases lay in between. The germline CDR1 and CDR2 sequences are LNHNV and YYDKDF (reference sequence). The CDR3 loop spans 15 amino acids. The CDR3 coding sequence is TGTGCCACCAGCGGCGGGACCCCTCTCACAGATACGCAGTATTTT. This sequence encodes CATSGGTPLTDTQYF.

The CDR3 is CSARDLLRTGEITSSPLHF. CDR3 coding DNA: TGCAGTGCTAGAGATCTCCTCAGGACAGGGGAGATTACAAGTTCACCCCTCCACTTT. The chain joins TRBV20-1 to TRBJ1-6, with 9 bases that match TRBD1. The CDR3 length is 19 residues. CDR1 and CDR2 from the germline V gene are DFQATT and SNEGSKA (reference sequence). V lost 0 bases and J lost 9; bases outside the gene matches: 18.

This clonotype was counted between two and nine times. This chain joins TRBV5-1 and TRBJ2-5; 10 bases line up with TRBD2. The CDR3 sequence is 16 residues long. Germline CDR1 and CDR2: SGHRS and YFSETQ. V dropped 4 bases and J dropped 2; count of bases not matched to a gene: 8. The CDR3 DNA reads TGCGCCAGCAGCCAGGCAGTAGCGGGGGGACAAGAGACCCAGTACTTC. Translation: CASSQAVAGGQETQYF.

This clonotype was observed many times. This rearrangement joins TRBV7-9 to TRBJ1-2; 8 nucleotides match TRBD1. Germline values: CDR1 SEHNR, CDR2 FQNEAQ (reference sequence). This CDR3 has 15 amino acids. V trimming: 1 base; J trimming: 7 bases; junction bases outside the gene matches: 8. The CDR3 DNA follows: TGTGCCAGCAGCTTAGTTATCCAGGGGGCCCTTGGCTACACCTTC. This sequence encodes CASSLVIQGALGYTF.

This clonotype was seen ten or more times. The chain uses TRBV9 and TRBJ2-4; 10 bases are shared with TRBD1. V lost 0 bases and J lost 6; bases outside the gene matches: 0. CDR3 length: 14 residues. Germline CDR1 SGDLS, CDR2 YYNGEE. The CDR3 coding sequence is TGTGCCAGCAGCGTAGGGACAGGGGGAAACATTCAGTACTTC. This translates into CASSVGTGGNIQYF.

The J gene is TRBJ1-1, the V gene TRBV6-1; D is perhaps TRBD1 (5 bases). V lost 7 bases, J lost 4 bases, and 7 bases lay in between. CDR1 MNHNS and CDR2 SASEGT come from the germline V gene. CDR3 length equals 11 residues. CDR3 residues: CASNRITEAFF. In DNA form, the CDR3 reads TGTGCCAGCAACAGGATCACTGAAGCTTTCTTT.

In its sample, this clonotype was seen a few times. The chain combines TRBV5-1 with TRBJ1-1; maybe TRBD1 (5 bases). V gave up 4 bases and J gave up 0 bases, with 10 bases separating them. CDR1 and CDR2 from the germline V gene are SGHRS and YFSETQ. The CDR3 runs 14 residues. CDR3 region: CASSTSGMNTEAFF. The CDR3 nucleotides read TGCGCCAGCAGCACATCAGGGATGAACACTGAAGCTTTCTTT. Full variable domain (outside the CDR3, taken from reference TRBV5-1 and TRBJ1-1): KAGVTQTPRYLIKTRGQQVTLSCSPISGHRSVSWYQQTPGQGLQFLFEYFSETQRNKGNFPGRFSGRQFSNSRSEMNVSTLELGDSALYLCASSTSGMNTEAFFGQGTRLTVV.

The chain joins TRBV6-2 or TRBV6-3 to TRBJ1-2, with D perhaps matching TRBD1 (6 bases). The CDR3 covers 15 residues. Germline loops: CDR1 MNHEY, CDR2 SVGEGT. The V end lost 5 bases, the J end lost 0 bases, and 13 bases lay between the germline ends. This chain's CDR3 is CASSRTAPTNYGYTF. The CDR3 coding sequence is TGTGCCAGCAGTCGGACAGCACCCACTAACTATGGCTACACCTTC.

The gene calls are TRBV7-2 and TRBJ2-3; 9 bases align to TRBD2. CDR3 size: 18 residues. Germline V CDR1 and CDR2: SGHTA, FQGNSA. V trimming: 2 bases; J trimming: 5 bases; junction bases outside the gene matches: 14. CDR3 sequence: CASSLRRGGRALEDTQYF. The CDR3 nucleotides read TGTGCCAGCAGCTTACGACGGGGCGGGAGGGCCTTAGAAGATACGCAGTATTTT.

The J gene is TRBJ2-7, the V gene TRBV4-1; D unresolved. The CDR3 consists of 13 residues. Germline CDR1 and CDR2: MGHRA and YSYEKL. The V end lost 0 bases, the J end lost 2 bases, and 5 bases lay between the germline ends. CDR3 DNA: TGCGCCAGCAGCCAAGAGCAGACCTACGAGCAGTACTTC. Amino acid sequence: CASSQEQTYEQYF.

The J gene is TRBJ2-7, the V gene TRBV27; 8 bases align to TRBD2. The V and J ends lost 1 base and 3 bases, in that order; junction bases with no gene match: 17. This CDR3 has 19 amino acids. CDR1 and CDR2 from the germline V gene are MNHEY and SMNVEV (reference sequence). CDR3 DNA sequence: TGTGCCAGCAGTTTATATCCCCCGAGAGGAGCGGGAGAAGTCTACGAGCAGTACTTC. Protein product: CASSLYPPRGAGEVYEQYF.

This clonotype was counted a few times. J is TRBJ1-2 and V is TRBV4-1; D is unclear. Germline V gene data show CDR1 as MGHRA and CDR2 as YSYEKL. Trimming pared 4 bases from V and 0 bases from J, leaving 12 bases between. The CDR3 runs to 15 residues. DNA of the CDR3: TGCGCCAGCAGCCGCCTCATGCGAGCTAACTATGGCTACACCTTC. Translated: CASSRLMRANYGYTF.